The 17 T cell receptor beta chains listed next were all sequenced from one sample in a study of cytomegalovirus exposure and HLA in healthy donors. Libraries were prepared by immunoSEQ multiplex PCR; TCRdb keeps only in-frame clonotypes and omits some of them. The data show 65,000 to 90,000 clones, with 90% to 95% seen just once and approximately 3.4% held by the top ten. Sequenced input: PBMCs. These receptors were collected from a man between 18 and 35 years old in good health and CMV-seronegative.

The rearrangement uses TRBV6-1 and TRBJ1-1; D possibly corresponds to TRBD1 (6 bases). The CDR3 extends over 14 amino acids. The germline gives CDR1 MNHNS, CDR2 SASEGT. Trimming stripped 1 base from V and 3 bases from J, with 9 bases between. The CDR3 bases are TGTGCCAGCAGTGAAGGGACAGACTACACTGAAGCTTTCTTT. Amino acid sequence: CASSEGTDYTEAFF.

The chain combines TRBV11-2 with TRBJ2-3; 8 nucleotides match TRBD2. Trimming removed 4 bases from V and 2 bases from J; junction bases left unmatched: 5. From germline, CDR1 is SGHAT and CDR2 FQNNGV. The CDR3 has 15 residues. The CDR3 sequence is CASSSGGAYTDTQYF. CDR3 sequence (DNA): TGTGCCAGCAGCTCGGGGGGGGCGTACACAGATACGCAGTATTTT.

V is TRBV5-5 and J is TRBJ1-4; D remains unclear. There are 13 residues in the CDR3. CDR1 is SGHKS and CDR2 is YYEKEE in the germline V gene (reference sequence). The V gene lost 0 bases and the J gene lost 4 bases, with 4 bases spanning the gap. The CDR3 spells CASSLGVNEKLFF. CDR3 coding DNA: TGTGCCAGCAGCTTGGGAGTTAATGAAAAACTGTTTTTT.

The chain couples TRBV6-1 to TRBJ1-4, with 7 bases aligning to TRBD1. In germline, CDR1 is MNHNS, CDR2 SASEGT. The CDR3 length is 13 residues. The ends lost 4 bases at V and 7 bases at J; junction bases unmatched: 3. In nucleotides, the CDR3 is TGTGCCAGCAGTGCAGGGGGAGGTGAAAAACTGTTTTTT. Its protein is CASSAGGGEKLFF.

V usage is TRBV6-4 and J usage is TRBJ1-1; unclear D gene. The germline V gene encodes CDR1 MRHNA and CDR2 SNTAGT. Trimming shortened V by 8 bases and J by 3 bases, and 16 bases separated the two germline ends. The CDR3 length is 14 residues. In nucleotides, the CDR3 is TGTGCCAGCTCAATTCAAGGAGGGCACACTGAAGCTTTCTTT. Residues: CASSIQGGHTEAFF.

V gene TRBV2 combines with J gene TRBJ2-5; 12 bases align to TRBD2. The CDR3 consists of 15 residues. CDR1 is SNHLY and CDR2 is FYNNEI in the germline V gene. The J segment lost 2 bases and the V segment lost 6 bases, leaving 4 bases of the junction unmatched. The CDR3 region is CASSGTSGGQETQYF. For the CDR3, the DNA is TGTGCCAGCAGCGGAACTAGCGGGGGGCAAGAGACCCAGTACTTC.

The V gene is TRBV27, the J gene TRBJ2-1, with unresolved D. This CDR3 is 11 amino acids long. The V and J ends lost 10 bases and 3 bases respectively, with 7 bases between them. CDR1 is MNHEY, CDR2 SMNVEV, per germline (reference sequence). CDR3 in amino acids: CATHGYNEQFF. The CDR3 DNA is TGTGCCACCCACGGCTACAATGAGCAGTTCTTC.

The chain has TRBV7-9 and TRBJ2-7; D is ambiguous. Germline CDR1 is SEHNR and CDR2 is FQNEAQ (reference sequence). The CDR3 is made up of 12 amino acids. V was pared by 2 bases and J by 3 bases, with 5 bases between. This CDR3 is CASSLSVYEQYF. The CDR3 DNA reads TGTGCCAGCAGCTTATCAGTCTACGAGCAGTACTTC. The full variable domain, in which reference TRBV7-9 and TRBJ2-7 provide the parts outside the CDR3, is DTGVSQNPRHKITKRGQNVTFRCDPISEHNRLYWYRQTLGQGPEFLTYFQNEAQLEKSRLLSDRFSAERPKGSFSTLEIQRTEQGDSAMYLCASSLSVYEQYFGPGTRLTVT.

Points on this clone: Other DNA sequences in the sample encode the same CDR3. J is TRBJ1-4 and V is TRBV5-1; 7 bases align to TRBD1. The V and J ends lost 4 bases and 0 bases, in that order; junction bases with no gene match: 3. The CDR3 spans 15 residues. The germline gives CDR1 SGHRS, CDR2 YFSETQ. The CDR3 nucleotides are TGCGCCAGCAGCGGAGGGACAGCAACTAATGAAAAACTGTTTTTT. It translates to CASSGGTATNEKLFF.

The gene calls are TRBV18 and TRBJ1-5, with D possibly TRBD1 on 5 matching bases. Trimming removed 3 bases at V and 11 bases at J, with 11 bases between. The CDR3 loop spans 12 amino acids. The germline CDR1 and CDR2 sequences are KGHSH and LQKENI. The CDR3 coding sequence is TGTGCCAGCTCACCCGACGACAGAGCCCAGCATTTT. It yields the protein CASSPDDRAQHF. The full variable domain, with the rest looked up from reference TRBV18 and TRBJ1-5, is NAGVMQNPRHLVRRRGQEARLRCSPMKGHSHVYWYRQLPEEGLKFMVYLQKENIIDESGMPKERFSAEFPKEGPSILRIQQVVRGDSAAYFCASSPDDRAQHFGDGTRLSIL.

This chain uses TRBV6-6 with TRBJ1-1; D call uncertain. The V gene lost 6 bases and the J gene lost 4 bases, with 12 bases spanning the gap. Germline V gene lookup returns CDR1 MNHNY and CDR2 SVGAGI (reference sequence). There are 13 residues in the CDR3. Here the CDR3 reads CASSPRRITEAFF. The CDR3 bases are TGTGCCAGCAGCCCGAGGAGAATCACTGAAGCTTTCTTT.

The chain employs TRBV2 and TRBJ1-1, with 7 bases identical to TRBD1. This CDR3 has 14 amino acids. CDR1 is SNHLY, CDR2 FYNNEI, per germline. The V gene end was trimmed by 7 bases and the J gene end by 0 bases; junction bases not matched to a gene: 5. CDR3 sequence reads: CASTLTGMNTEAFF. CDR3 DNA sequence: TGTGCCAGCACCCTGACAGGGATGAACACTGAAGCTTTCTTT.

This clone was seen a single time. This chain connects TRBV18 to TRBJ2-7, with a tentative D call TRBD1 (5 bases). CDR3 length: 14 residues. CDR1 and CDR2 (germline): KGHSH, LQKENI. Trimming cost V 3 bases and J 0 bases, with 9 bases left between them. DNA of the CDR3: TGTGCCAGCTCACCGGGTCAGGGCTCCTACGAGCAGTACTTC. It specifies CASSPGQGSYEQYF.

The rearrangement joins TRBV7-2 to TRBJ2-2; 8 nucleotides align to TRBD1. There are 15 residues in the CDR3. Germline-derived CDR1 and CDR2 are SGHTA and FQGNSA. Trimming removed 6 bases from V and 5 bases from J; junction bases left unmatched: 8. For the CDR3, the DNA is TGTGCCAGCAGGTCCCAGGGGGCTGGGACCGGGGAGCTGTTTTTT. Amino acid sequence: CASRSQGAGTGELFF.

The genes are TRBV4-2 and TRBJ2-7; D might be TRBD2 (5 bases). V gave up 0 bases and J gave up 0 bases, with 12 bases separating them. Germline V gives CDR1 LGHNA, CDR2 YNFKEQ. The CDR3 runs 16 residues. This CDR3 is CASSQDGAGGSYEQYF. Here the CDR3 DNA reads TGTGCCAGCAGCCAAGATGGAGCCGGAGGCTCCTACGAGCAGTACTTC.

The rearrangement joins TRBV10-3 to TRBJ2-7; possibly TRBD1 for D (5 bases). Germline CDR1 ENHRY, CDR2 SYGVKD. The CDR3 covers 15 residues. Deletions cut 0 bases from V and 5 bases from J, with 14 bases between. The CDR3 nucleotides are TGTGCCATCAGTGAGTCGTGGCAGGGTGGGAACGAGCAGTACTTC. Translation: CAISESWQGGNEQYF.

The rearrangement uses TRBV6-1 and TRBJ2-7, with unresolved D. The CDR3 is 13 amino acids. Trimming took off 4 bases at V and 3 bases at J, with 10 bases between the two ends. Germline V gene lookup returns CDR1 MNHNS and CDR2 SASEGT. The CDR3 region has the DNA TGTGCCAGCAGTGTCAGGCAGATCTACGAGCAGTACTTC. Protein sequence: CASSVRQIYEQYF.